Listed below are T cell receptor beta chains from one sample, sequenced in a study of cytomegalovirus exposure and HLA in healthy donors. Method: immunoSEQ multiplex PCR; TCRdb's copy keeps in-frame clones and lacks some. The sample yields about 93,000 clones, over 60% seen once. Sequenced input: PBMCs. Source of these receptors: a boy between 5 and 17 years old in good health and CMV-seropositive. CDR3s leave out the opening cysteine and the closing phenylalanine or tryptophan. The D gene is left open where the match is weak.

V gene | D gene | CDR3 protein
TRBV6-1 | TRBD2 | ASRSGLAETDTQY
TRBV6-1 | TRBD1 | ASEKGQGYNQPQH
TRBV5-4 | TRBD1 | ASSPLQGAGTEAF
TRBV7-6 | TRBD2 | ASSSVSGGLNNEQF
TRBV9 | - | ASSAETMGGRGTDTQY
TRBV29-1 | TRBD1 | SVGTGDVGAF
TRBV5-1 | TRBD1 | ASTDTGTQGTEAF
TRBV6-1 | - | ASSRQRNTEAF
TRBV7-2 | TRBD2 | ASSLPGLAGGYEQY
TRBV7-2 | - | ASSGGGYEQY
TRBV7-6 | - | ASSLASGNTQY
TRBV7-9 | TRBD2 | ASSLGRGASGDYEQY
TRBV5-6 | - | ASSLLYNEQF
TRBV6-6 | - | ASSPGTQVA
TRBV9 | TRBD1 | ASSVTGGEDTQY
TRBV2 | TRBD1 | ASRLTGDGYT
TRBV4-1 | TRBD2 | ASSQVPGLAGGKKSTDTQY
TRBV30 | TRBD1 | AWSLGTGDAF
TRBV6-1 | - | ASSARGGATNEKLF
TRBV4-3 | TRBD2 | ASSQARGLAGFYEQY
TRBV7-2 | TRBD2 | ASSPRTSGRAAGELF
TRBV9 | - | ASSWRGTSSYEQY
TRBV2 | - | AGYGLPKTPLH
TRBV19 | - | ASSIWPNYGYT
TRBV7-9 | - | ASSTDINEQY
TRBV7-2 | - | ASSPPSNTIY
TRBV14 | - | ASSQGSGYGYT
TRBV7-3 | - | ASSSGGDTQY
TRBV19 | TRBD2 | ASSISSGSGELF
TRBV19 | - | ASSTPAGSTEAF
TRBV2 | TRBD1 | ASSPRQGDQPQH
TRBV5-1 | - | ASSLDITYEQY
TRBV5-4 | - | ASSLGGETGELF
TRBV7-2 | TRBD2 | ASSSSGLAGYEQY
TRBV5-6 | TRBD1 | ASSSTQGAYGYT
TRBV10-2 | - | ASRKGDNPWETQY
TRBV6-1 | TRBD1 | ASSAGQGLEKLF
TRBV15 | - | ATSRDFGGSGYT
TRBV13 | TRBD1 | ASSSDRGLSSGANVLT
TRBV12-2 | - | ASRLTLYSGNTIY
TRBV6-1 | - | ASSLSNQPQH
TRBV6-5 | TRBD2 | ASGLGHERYEQY
TRBV4-3 | TRBD2 | ASSQSSGRTYEQY
TRBV7-2 | TRBD1 | ASSPGDRRPRNTEAF
TRBV7-6 | TRBD2 | ASSLSGGSYEQY
TRBV5-6 | - | ASSTQSYEQY
TRBV2 | - | ASSGGSEPQH
TRBV5-1 | - | ASSAQTGNTEAF
TRBV15 | - | ATDDGREGTGEQY
TRBV5-4 | TRBD1 | ASSSRQGGNEKLF
TRBV4-1 | TRBD1 | ASSQDLDRYNEQF
TRBV5-5 | TRBD1 | ASSLVRDSSSYEQY
TRBV19 | TRBD2 | ASSTGLAGGNEQF